The 13 T cell receptor beta chains below come from one sample, sequenced in a study of shared clonotypes between healthy human individuals. Using immunoSEQ multiplex PCR, the repertoire was profiled, and TCRdb retains in-frame clones only, with some absent. The profile covers 2 million or so clones, with approximately 95% appearing a single time and around 0.13% taken by the ten largest. The sample consisted of naive CD4+ T cells sorted from blood. Subset specified: CD45RA+ positively selected. The receptors were sampled from a man aged 18 to 30 in good health.

Comments on this clone: In the same sample, other DNA sequences code for this CDR3. The chain combines TRBV4-1 with TRBJ2-5, with a weak D call TRBD1 (5 bases). Trimming removed 0 bases from V and 5 bases from J, with 13 bases in between. Per the germline V gene, CDR1 is MGHRA and CDR2 is YSYEKL. This CDR3 region has 15 residues. In nucleotides, the CDR3 is TGCGCCAGCAGCCAAGATGGGGCAAGCCGGGAGACCCAGTACTTC. It is translated as CASSQDGASRETQYF.

CDR3 DNA: TGTGCCAGCAATCAGGGGTCGGGTGGCTACACCTTC. This gives the protein CASNQGSGGYTF. The chain carries TRBV28 and TRBJ1-2; a weak D match, TRBD1 (6 bases). Deletions cut 7 bases from V and 7 bases from J, with 13 bases between. The CDR3 spans 12 residues. CDR1 and CDR2 (germline): MDHEN, SYDVKM.

To note about this clone: In the same sample, other DNA sequences code for this CDR3. The J gene is TRBJ2-3, the V gene TRBV4-1; no clear D gene. V was shortened by 0 bases and J by 0 bases, with 4 bases between the two germline ends. Germline CDR1 and CDR2: MGHRA and YSYEKL. CDR3 length: 14 amino acids. The CDR3 bases are TGCGCCAGCAGCCAAGACAGGAGCACAGATACGCAGTATTTT. Encoded protein: CASSQDRSTDTQYF.

The rearrangement joins TRBV30 to TRBJ2-7; D gene ambiguous. Germline V CDR1 and CDR2: GTSNPN, SVGIG (reference sequence). The length of the CDR3 is 12 residues. CDR3 amino acids: CAWAQDSYEQYF. The CDR3 DNA is TGTGCTTGGGCCCAGGATTCCTACGAGCAGTACTTC. Using reference TRBV30 and TRBJ2-7 for the parts outside the CDR3, the full variable domain is SQTIHQWPATLVQPVGSPLSLECTVEGTSNPNLYWYRQAAGRGLQLLFYSVGIGQISSEVPQNLSASRPQDRQFILSSKKLLLSDSGFYLCAWAQDSYEQYFGPGTRLTVT.

J is TRBJ1-6 and V is TRBV18, with TRBD1 matching 8 bases. The J segment lost 9 bases and the V segment lost 3 bases, leaving 10 bases of the junction unmatched. CDR3 length equals 16 residues. Germline V gene lookup returns CDR1 KGHSH and CDR2 LQKENI. This CDR3 is CASSPPGQGPSSPLHF. DNA for the CDR3: TGTGCCAGCTCACCTCCCGGACAGGGACCGAGTTCACCCCTCCACTTT.

The chain couples TRBV2 to TRBJ2-1; TRBD2 matches at 8 bases. The V and J ends lost 6 bases and 4 bases, in that order; junction bases with no gene match: 8. Germline-derived CDR1 and CDR2 are SNHLY and FYNNEI. The CDR3 consists of 15 residues. CDR3 coding DNA: TGTGCCAGCAGGCCGGGACTAGAGGGGTACAATGAGCAGTTCTTC. Translating it yields CASRPGLEGYNEQFF.

V gene TRBV11-3 combines with J gene TRBJ2-1; possibly TRBD2 for D (5 bases). V lost 2 bases, J lost 2 bases, and 19 bases lay in between. The CDR3 is made up of 18 amino acids. Germline V gives CDR1 SGHNT, CDR2 YENEEA. CDR3 DNA: TGTGCCAGCAGCTTAAGCCGCCTGAGCGGCACGGCCTACAATGAGCAGTTCTTC. The encoded protein is CASSLSRLSGTAYNEQFF.

This clone occurred once. This rearrangement joins TRBV6-8 to TRBJ2-7; 7 bases match TRBD1. The CDR3 has 14 residues. The V segment lost 6 bases and the J segment 2 bases; nucleotides outside the gene matches: 7. CDR1 and CDR2 from the germline V gene are MNHGY and SAAAGT. Written as DNA, the CDR3 is TGTGCCAGCAGAGTGAGGGGGCGTCCCTACGAGCAGTACTTC. This codes for CASRVRGRPYEQYF.

The V and J genes are TRBV2 and TRBJ1-6; TRBD1 is a possible D gene (5 bases). Trimming cost V 5 bases and J 1 base, with 12 bases left between them. Germline-derived CDR1 and CDR2 are SNHLY and FYNNEI. The CDR3 is 16 amino acids. The CDR3 sequence: CASSILRESYNSPLHF. Written as DNA, the CDR3 is TGTGCCAGCAGTATCCTCAGGGAATCCTATAATTCACCCCTCCACTTT.

The chain carries TRBV6-5 and TRBJ1-3; tentative D call: TRBD1 (5 bases). The germline CDR1 and CDR2 sequences are MNHEY and SVGAGI. V was shortened by 7 bases and J by 0 bases, with 10 bases between the two germline ends. The length of the CDR3 is 14 residues. CDR3 bases: TGTGCCAGCAATCGCGGGGGCTCTGGAAACACCATATATTTT. Its protein product is CASNRGGSGNTIYF.

Concerning this clone itself: This sample includes further DNA sequences coding for the same CDR3. The chain has TRBV6-5 and TRBJ1-4; D not resolved. V was pared by 0 bases and J by 8 bases, with 13 bases between. The germline V gene has CDR1 MNHEY and CDR2 SVGAGI. The CDR3 consists of 15 residues. The CDR3 DNA sequence: TGTGCCAGCAGTTACTCCGGGTCACTGGGGGAAAAACTGTTTTTT. It yields the protein CASSYSGSLGEKLFF.

The chain couples TRBV6-5 to TRBJ1-5; D gene uncertain. CDR3 length: 15 residues. Germline V gives CDR1 MNHEY, CDR2 SVGAGI. V lost 6 bases and J lost 2, with 14 bases in between. The CDR3: CASRRDTGGNQPQHF. CDR3 sequence (DNA): TGTGCCAGCAGGCGAGACACGGGCGGCAATCAGCCCCAGCATTTT.

This clone came up once. The chain has TRBV6-1 and TRBJ2-7; D unclear. The germline gives CDR1 MNHNS, CDR2 SASEGT. The CDR3 sequence is 13 residues long. Between the trimmed V and J ends, which lost 6 bases and 2 bases, there was a span of 11 bases. The CDR3 sequence: CASRVGTTYEQYF. The DNA for the CDR3 is TGTGCCAGCAGGGTGGGCACAACCTACGAGCAGTACTTC.